This is a list of T cell receptor beta chains from one sample in a study of tumor and adjacent non-tumor tissue in lung cancer. Each CDR3 protein gets one entry after TCRdb re-called the multiplex PCR reads with MiXCR. The sample consists of about 77,000 distinct CDR3 sequences, less than 85% of them appearing once. The specimen was distant non-tumor lung tissue. Receptors originate from a man aged 65 to 85 with non-small cell lung cancer. Each CDR3 is given with its conserved first and last residue.

>TRBV6-6|TRBJ1-3
CASSAVDSPRNTIYF
>TRBV4-1|TRBJ1-6
CASSLFGFTFHF
>TRBV5-6|TRBJ2-5
CTSGLRRLGGETQYF
>TRBV10-1|TRBJ2-3
CASSESLGTNMETDTQYF
>TRBV6-1|TRBJ1-3
CASSDPPRGGSTLYF
>TRBV6-2/TRBV6-3|TRBJ2-7
CASSYSSRDSSYEQYF
>TRBV12-3/TRBV12-4|TRBJ2-3
CASRSGGGADAQYF
>TRBV4-3|TRBJ2-3
CACRQVSSGDTQYF
>TRBV7-9|TRBJ2-3
CASSLSGSQYF
>TRBV7-8|TRBJ1-5
CASSLGTIDQPQHF